These 25 T cell receptor beta chains were sequenced from one sample in a study of blood T cells in healthy people across ages. Through a sample-barcoded 5' primer and a J-beta primer mix, a second PCR was run for about 7 to 12 cycles. MiXCR, run by TCRdb on the 5' RACE reads, gives a single entry per CDR3 protein. The sample consists of fewer than 900,000 distinct CDR3 sequences, about 42% of them appearing once. Material for sequencing was blood. Receptors were obtained from an older woman in good health.

This sequence joins TRBV5-1 and TRBJ2-1; tentative D call: TRBD1 (6 bases). The assigned J gene may be wrong: the sequence end matches TRBJ2-7 better. This CDR3 is 14 amino acids long. Germline values: CDR1 SGHRS, CDR2 YFSETQ. The CDR3 reads CASSGGEPYNEQYF. The CDR3, as DNA: TGCGCCAGCAGCGGGGGCGAGCCCTACAATGAGCAGTACTTC.

As to this clonotype: At one of its ends the junction is not consistent with the germline gene, which may arise from a read error. The V call is TRBV18, the J call TRBJ1-5; D is ambiguous. Looked up from germline, CDR1 is KGHSH and CDR2 is LQKENI. This CDR3 contains 13 residues. This CDR3 is CASSPGINQAQHF. The CDR3 nucleotides are TGTGCCAGCTCACCGGGAATCAATCAGGCCCAGCATTTT.

A remark on this clonotype: This may come from a read error, since a much larger clone is one base off. V and J are TRBV27 and TRBJ1-4, with 7 positions matching TRBD1. The ends lost 6 bases at V and 8 bases at J; junction bases unmatched: 9. Germline lookup yields CDR1 MNHEY and CDR2 SMNVEV (reference sequence). The CDR3 totals 14 residues. CDR3 nucleotide sequence: TGTGCCAGCAGGAGACAGGGTTCAAAGGAAAAACTGTTTTTT. Translated: CASRRQGSKEKLFF.

This clonotype has a handful of counts. The chain carries TRBV3-1 and TRBJ1-4; 7 nucleotides align to TRBD1. The CDR3 covers 13 residues. The junction had 5 bases not matched to a gene; V was cut back by 2 bases and J by 11 bases. The germline V gene encodes CDR1 LGHDT and CDR2 YNNKEL (reference sequence). Written as DNA, the CDR3 is TGTGCCAGCAGCCAACGCGACAGGGCGAAACTGTTTTTT. This gives the protein CASSQRDRAKLFF.

The CDR3 region is CSARIATIREQYF. CDR3 in DNA: TGCAGTGCTAGAATCGCCACAATTCGCGAGCAGTACTTC. The genes are TRBV20-1 and TRBJ2-4, with D hard to call. The J call may not be correct, given that the DNA end is closer to TRBJ2-7. The CDR3 is made up of 13 amino acids. CDR1 DFQATT and CDR2 SNEGSKA come from the germline V gene (reference sequence).

This clonotype was found many times. The rearrangement uses TRBV10-3 and TRBJ2-5; D remains ambiguous. This CDR3 has 12 residues. With 6 bases removed from V and 2 bases from J, the gap between germline ends came to 7 bases. CDR1 and CDR2 (germline): ENHRY, SYGVKD. CDR3 residues: CAIRDGQETQYF. CDR3 DNA sequence: TGTGCCATCAGGGACGGTCAAGAGACCCAGTACTTC.

The chain has TRBV6-2 or TRBV6-3 and TRBJ2-5; 10 bases map to TRBD1. TRBJ2-7 matches the DNA end more closely, so the J call is doubtful. CDR3 length: 13 residues. The germline V gene encodes CDR1 MNHEY and CDR2 SVGEGT. CDR3 DNA sequence: TGTGCCAGCGTCCGGACAGGGGGAGACGAGCAGTACTTC. This codes for CASVRTGGDEQYF.

The chain couples TRBV7-9 to TRBJ1-2; D may be TRBD1 (5 bases). V lost 1 base and J lost 4, with 10 bases in between. The V gene's germline CDR1 is SEHNR and CDR2 FQNEAQ (reference sequence). This CDR3 comprises 14 residues. This chain's CDR3 is CASSLDAGFYGYTF. CDR3 nucleotide sequence: TGTGCCAGCAGCTTAGACGCAGGGTTCTATGGCTACACCTTC.

In its sample, this clonotype was seen a few times. The rearrangement uses TRBV10-3 and TRBJ2-3; possibly TRBD1 for D (6 bases). Germline V CDR1 and CDR2: ENHRY, SYGVKD. V lost 11 bases and J 5 bases, leaving 17 bases between the germline ends. CDR3 length: 13 residues. As DNA, the CDR3 is TGTGCCTCCATGTTGGGGGCCGAAGATACGCAGTATTTT. This sequence encodes CASMLGAEDTQYF.

With regard to this clonotype: A much bigger clone sits one base away, suggesting this may be a read error. The chain combines TRBV29-1 with TRBJ2-5; maybe TRBD1 (6 bases). The V end was cut by 7 bases, the J end by 3 bases, with 12 bases between. The CDR3 runs 12 residues. Germline V lookup: CDR1 SQVTM, CDR2 ANQGSEA. The CDR3 reads CSDHSGEETQYF. CDR3 nucleotides: TGCAGCGACCACTCAGGGGAAGAGACCCAGTACTTC.

The chain is built from TRBV29-1 and TRBJ2-7; 11 nucleotides agree with TRBD1. This CDR3 is built from 13 residues. The J segment lost 5 bases and the V segment lost 6 bases, leaving 6 bases of the junction unmatched. The germline gives CDR1 SQVTM, CDR2 ANQGSEA. The CDR3 sequence is CSVAGQGANEQYF. The DNA for the CDR3 is TGCAGCGTCGCCGGACAGGGGGCCAACGAGCAGTACTTC.

This clonotype has a handful of counts. The chain is built from TRBV7-9 and TRBJ2-1, with 8 bases that match TRBD2. CDR3 length: 16 residues. Germline trimming cut 2 bases from V and 0 bases from J; bases unmatched to any gene: 3. Per the germline V gene, CDR1 is SEHNR and CDR2 is FQNEAQ (reference sequence). CDR3 residues: CASSLPAGASYNEQFF. For the CDR3, the DNA is TGTGCCAGCAGCTTACCAGCGGGAGCCTCCTACAATGAGCAGTTCTTC.

This clonotype showed up just a few times. The rearrangement joins TRBV10-3 to TRBJ2-1, with 9 bases lining up with TRBD1. The V segment lost 7 bases and the J segment 4 bases; nucleotides outside the gene matches: 5. This CDR3 spans 14 amino acids. Germline values: CDR1 ENHRY, CDR2 SYGVKD. The CDR3 bases are TGTGCCATCACCTCAGGACAGGGGTACAATGAGCAGTTCTTC. This sequence encodes CAITSGQGYNEQFF.

This clonotype was found a few times. The V gene is TRBV29-1, the J gene TRBJ2-2, with unresolved D. V lost 3 bases and J lost 5, with 4 bases in between. CDR1 and CDR2 (germline): SQVTM, ANQGSEA. CDR3 length equals 11 residues. CDR3 in DNA: TGCAGCGTTGAGTCTACCGGGGAGCTGTTTTTT. The encoded protein is CSVESTGELFF.

As regards this clonotype: A read error may explain this, as a much larger clone is one base away. This CDR3 reads CAISDGLAGTPDTQYF. CDR3 in DNA: TGTGCCATCAGTGACGGACTAGCGGGAACCCCGGATACGCAGTATTTT. The chain is built from TRBV10-3 and TRBJ2-3; TRBD2 matches 12 bases. CDR1 and CDR2 (germline): ENHRY, SYGVKD. Trimming cost V 3 bases and J 6 bases; bases outside gene matches: 7. The length of the CDR3 is 16 residues.

This rearrangement joins TRBV3-1 to TRBJ2-5; 8 bases align to TRBD2. This CDR3 contains 14 residues. V dropped 4 bases and J dropped 11; count of bases not matched to a gene: 12. Germline V CDR1 and CDR2: LGHDT, YNNKEL (reference sequence). CDR3 nucleotides: TGTGCCAGCAGCCCGAGGCGGGAGGTCGGTGAGCAGTACTTC. Protein product: CASSPRREVGEQYF.

The chain recombines TRBV14 with TRBJ2-4; D possibly corresponds to TRBD1 (6 bases). The CDR3 is made up of 16 amino acids. With 0 bases removed from V and 8 bases from J, the gap between germline ends came to 17 bases. Germline values: CDR1 SGHDN, CDR2 FVKESK. CDR3 residues: CASSQERTGWAHIQYF. For the CDR3, the DNA is TGTGCCAGCAGCCAAGAACGCACAGGGTGGGCGCACATTCAGTACTTC.

In its sample, this clonotype was seen a few times. The CDR3 DNA is TGTGCCAGCAGCCAAGATACAGGGAGAGAGACCCAGTACTTC. Encoded protein: CASSQDTGRETQYF. This rearrangement joins TRBV3-1 to TRBJ2-7; D perhaps matches TRBD1 (6 bases). The DNA matches TRBJ2-5 better at its end, which makes the J call doubtful. Germline V gene lookup returns CDR1 LGHDT and CDR2 YNNKEL (reference sequence). The CDR3 consists of 14 residues.

The chain joins TRBV7-2 to TRBJ2-7, with 9 bases fitting TRBD1. Germline V gene sequence: CDR1 SGHTA, CDR2 FQGNSA. V lost 1 base, J lost 5 bases, and 6 bases stayed unmatched. The CDR3 runs to 15 residues. CDR3 coding DNA: TGTGCCAGCAGCTTAGATGGGACAGGGATCGACGAGCAGTACTTC. Its protein product is CASSLDGTGIDEQYF.

This clonotype was detected a few times. This chain uses TRBV20-1 with TRBJ1-1; maybe TRBD1 (5 bases). The CDR3 is 14 residues long. CDR1 DFQATT and CDR2 SNEGSKA come from the germline V gene (reference sequence). V shed 3 bases and J shed 0 bases, with 11 bases lying between them. This chain's CDR3 is CSASPGRLNTEAFF. The CDR3 coding sequence is TGCAGTGCTAGCCCGGGACGGCTGAACACTGAAGCTTTCTTT.

The J gene is TRBJ2-7, the V gene TRBV27; TRBD1 agrees at 8 bases. Trimming at V came to 2 bases and at J to 7 bases, leaving 7 bases not matched to a gene. From germline, CDR1 is MNHEY and CDR2 SMNVEV (reference sequence). This CDR3 spans 14 amino acids. The CDR3 region has the DNA TGTGCCAGCAGTTTACCAGGGGGCTTATGGGAGCAGTACTTC. Its protein product is CASSLPGGLWEQYF.

This rearrangement joins TRBV14 to TRBJ2-3; TRBD2 matches 8 bases. Trimming cost V 9 bases and J 8 bases; bases outside gene matches: 16. Germline V gene lookup returns CDR1 SGHDN and CDR2 FVKESK. The CDR3 is 15 amino acids. The CDR3 DNA reads as TGTGCCAGTAGCTTTGCGGGAGGTCTTATTGCTACGCAGTATTTT. Protein product: CASSFAGGLIATQYF.

CDR3 residues: CSAKGQLGEQFF. The CDR3 nucleotides are TGCAGTGCTAAGGGCCAGCTAGGTGAGCAGTTCTTC. The chain couples TRBV20-1 to TRBJ2-1; the D is unclear. Germline CDR1 DFQATT, CDR2 SNEGSKA (reference sequence). CDR3 size: 12 residues. V lost 4 bases, J lost 9 bases, and 13 bases lay in between.

The chain joins TRBV12-3 or TRBV12-4 to TRBJ1-5; D not certain. Between the trimmed V and J ends, which lost 6 bases and 7 bases, there was a span of 4 bases. This CDR3 spans 10 amino acids. The CDR3: CASSFQPQHF. For the CDR3, the DNA is TGTGCCAGCAGCTTCCAGCCCCAGCATTTT.

The chain employs TRBV25-1 and TRBJ2-2; 7 nucleotides match TRBD2. V dropped 3 bases and J dropped 5; count of bases not matched to a gene: 6. The CDR3 runs to 15 residues. Germline values: CDR1 MGHDK, CDR2 SYGVNS. The CDR3 loop reads CASSEAGVGTGELFF. In DNA, the CDR3 is TGTGCCAGCAGTGAGGCGGGAGTCGGTACCGGGGAGCTGTTTTTT.